The source of this T cell receptor (beta chain) is a study of blood T cell repertoires in COVID-19. Germline values: CDR1 MNHNY, CDR2 SVGAGI (reference sequence). CDR3 size: 16 residues. The J segment lost 8 bases and the V segment lost 5 bases, leaving 15 bases of the junction unmatched. In the original workflow: Reference gene primer amplification gave nucleated cell count estimates. Clones were read by immunoSEQ multiplex PCR, and TCRdb kept only the in-frame ones, dropping some. The D gene and trimming were derived from the DNA, and the V and J assignments and clone size from that table. The data hold 250,000 to 300,000 clones, with approximately 87% observed a single time.

This chain connects TRBV6-6 to TRBJ2-1; 7 nucleotides line up with TRBD2. This TCR was sampled from a man in his fifties or sixties who had recovered from COVID-19. Source material: peripheral blood. The CDR3 region is CASSAIGLAAKDEQFF. DNA for the CDR3: TGTGCCAGCAGTGCTATAGGGCTAGCGGCGAAGGATGAGCAGTTCTTC.